This entry describes one T cell receptor beta chain. The antigen is not known. These data are taken from a study of immune cell composition in non-small cell lung cancer. Findings and caveats of the study: Shared sequences between tumour-reactive and dominant in vivo clones were not proven. Smoking pack-years did not significantly correlate with tumour TCR-beta clonality.

Libraries were prepared by immunoSEQ multiplex PCR; TCRdb keeps only in-frame clonotypes and omits some of them. Altogether around 3,200 clones are present, 60% to 85% being singletons, with the ten largest covering roughly 4.2%. There are 14 residues in the CDR3. The V gene lost 6 bases and the J gene lost 0 bases, with 9 bases spanning the gap. Germline CDR1 reads MNHEY; CDR2 reads SVGAGI. Sample: lung tumor tissue. The V call is TRBV6-5, the J call TRBJ2-1; no clear D gene. This clonotype was sampled from a human donor with non-small cell lung cancer. Here the CDR3 DNA reads TGTGCCAGCAGAGCGCGTAGCTCCTACAATGAGCAGTTCTTC. This codes for CASRARSSYNEQFF.